Below are 21 T cell receptor beta chains sequenced from a single sample in a study of blood T cells in healthy people across ages. Primed by a sample-barcoded 5' primer and a J-beta primer mix, a second PCR proceeded for 7 to 11 cycles. TCRdb ran MiXCR on the 5' RACE reads and lists one entry per CDR3 protein. The table has 1.5 million to 1.8 million distinct CDR3 sequences, 35% to 45% seen once. Material: blood. Receptor source: a woman aged 18-29 years in good health.

The chain combines TRBV25-1 with TRBJ1-2, with D unresolved. The CDR3 runs to 14 residues. CDR1 is MGHDK and CDR2 is SYGVNS in the germline V gene. The ends were cut back, 4 bases at V and 8 bases at J, with 17 bases in the middle. CDR3 sequence reads: CASSGGLIGAGYTF. The CDR3 DNA sequence: TGTGCCAGCAGTGGGGGTCTGATAGGAGCAGGCTACACCTTC.

In regard to this clonotype: Possible read error: a much larger clone is one base away. The chain combines TRBV29-1 with TRBJ2-1; a weak D match, TRBD1 (5 bases). V dropped 4 bases and J dropped 9 bases, with 16 bases sitting between them. The CDR3 has 13 amino acids. Germline values: CDR1 SQVTM, CDR2 ANQGSEA. DNA for the CDR3: TGCAGCGTTGCAGGGTTGAAGGCCGGTGAGCAGTTCTTC. It encodes CSVAGLKAGEQFF.

V is TRBV4-1 and J is TRBJ1-1, with D tentatively TRBD1 (5 bases). Looked up from germline, CDR1 is MGHRA and CDR2 is YSYEKL. The CDR3 is 14 residues long. V lost 3 bases, J lost 6 bases, and 14 bases lay in between. In DNA form, the CDR3 reads TGCGCCAGCAGCCACCCTTGGGGGACCCCTGAAGCTTTCTTT. This encodes CASSHPWGTPEAFF.

CDR3 sequence (DNA): TGTGCCAGCAGTGAAGCTTGGGGGGGCGCCGGTCAGCCCCAGCATTTT. Translated, it gives CASSEAWGGAGQPQHF. J is TRBJ1-5 and V is TRBV2, with D tentatively TRBD1 (6 bases). The V and J ends lost 0 bases and 6 bases respectively, with 15 bases between them. This CDR3 has 16 amino acids. In germline, CDR1 is SNHLY, CDR2 FYNNEI.

This chain joins TRBV13 and TRBJ2-4; 11 bases align to TRBD2. The closer fit of TRBJ2-7 to the DNA end suggests the J call may be wrong. CDR1 is PRHDT, CDR2 FYEKMQ, per germline (reference sequence). This CDR3 is built from 14 residues. The CDR3 region has the DNA TGTGCCAGCAGCCCAGCGGGACTAGCGGCCGAGCAGTACTTC. Amino acids: CASSPAGLAAEQYF.

This clonotype was detected only a few times. The chain employs TRBV12-3 or TRBV12-4 and TRBJ2-7; possibly TRBD2 for D (7 bases). CDR3 size: 15 residues. V lost 6 bases and J lost 1, with 16 bases in between. Written as DNA, the CDR3 is TGTGCCAGCAGCCTGGGCGGGGGCGCATCCTACGAGCAGTACTTC. Translated: CASSLGGGASYEQYF.

Details on this clonotype: Being one base from a much bigger clone, this may be a read error. The gene calls are TRBV5-1 and TRBJ2-4; tentative D call: TRBD1 (6 bases). Germline loops: CDR1 SGHRS, CDR2 YFSETQ. This CDR3 comprises 13 residues. The CDR3 loop is CAISQQGGNIQYF. DNA for the CDR3: TGCGCCATCAGCCAACAGGGTGGAAACATTCAGTACTTC.

V gene TRBV19 combines with J gene TRBJ2-2; D call uncertain. This CDR3 contains 12 residues. With 1 base removed from V and 10 bases from J, the gap between germline ends came to 7 bases. Per the germline V gene, CDR1 is LNHDA and CDR2 is SQIVND (reference sequence). CDR3 amino acids: CASSIGPSELFF. In DNA, the CDR3 is TGTGCCAGTAGTATAGGGCCTTCGGAGCTGTTTTTT.

This sequence joins TRBV21-1 and TRBJ1-2; the table's D call of TRBD1 was not tested on the DNA. TRBV21-1 is annotated as a pseudogene. The CDR3 totals 14 residues. The CDR3 sequence is CASSNGRLNYGYTF. CDR3 DNA: TGTGCCAGCAGCAATGGGCGGCTAAACTATGGCTACACCTTC.

The chain carries TRBV20-1 and TRBJ2-1; 11 bases map to TRBD2. In germline, CDR1 is DFQATT, CDR2 SNEGSKA (reference sequence). The CDR3 covers 18 residues. The V gene end was trimmed by 6 bases and the J gene end by 0 bases; junction bases not matched to a gene: 13. The CDR3 is CSAISGRVSWSSYNEQFF. For the CDR3, the DNA is TGCAGTGCAATTAGCGGGAGGGTCTCGTGGAGCTCCTACAATGAGCAGTTCTTC.

This clonotype has a handful of counts. The J gene is TRBJ1-1, the V gene TRBV20-1; weak D call: TRBD1 (5 bases). From germline, CDR1 is DFQATT and CDR2 SNEGSKA (reference sequence). The CDR3 extends over 14 amino acids. Trimming stripped 0 bases from V and 1 base from J, with 9 bases between. CDR3 sequence: CSARDAGKNTEAFF. For the CDR3, the DNA is TGCAGTGCTAGAGATGCAGGGAAGAACACTGAAGCTTTCTTT.

The chain is built from TRBV29-1 and TRBJ2-3, with TRBD2 matching over 7 bases. This CDR3 has 14 residues. With 3 bases clipped from V and 4 bases from J, the junction kept 7 bases outside the gene matches. Per the germline V gene, CDR1 is SQVTM and CDR2 is ANQGSEA. In DNA form, the CDR3 reads TGCAGCGTTGACTGGCGGGAGAAACCAGATACGCAGTATTTT. Translated, it gives CSVDWREKPDTQYF.

This chain connects TRBV11-3 to TRBJ2-7; no firm D call. Per the germline V gene, CDR1 is SGHNT and CDR2 is YENEEA. The CDR3 runs to 14 residues. V was clipped by 0 bases and J by 5 bases, with 11 bases between them. The CDR3 bases are TGTGCCAGCAGCTTAGAAGCAGGTTCCAACGAGCAGTACTTC. This encodes CASSLEAGSNEQYF.

The V gene is TRBV6-1, the J gene TRBJ1-1, with no clear D. The germline V and J ends were trimmed by 7 bases and 4 bases, with 16 bases remaining between them. Germline V gene lookup returns CDR1 MNHNS and CDR2 SASEGT. The CDR3 contains 14 residues. The CDR3 is CASNRPGRGTEAFF. The CDR3, as DNA: TGTGCCAGCAACCGCCCGGGCAGAGGCACTGAAGCTTTCTTT.

V and J are TRBV27 and TRBJ1-6; D uncertain. Germline V gene lookup returns CDR1 MNHEY and CDR2 SMNVEV (reference sequence). The CDR3 sequence is 15 residues long. Trimming removed 4 bases from V and 10 bases from J, with 17 bases in between. The DNA for the CDR3 is TGTGCCAGCAGTTCCGGACTAGTTATATCCTCACCCCTCCACTTT. Translation: CASSSGLVISSPLHF.

The sample holds a few counts of this clonotype. The chain uses TRBV7-2 and TRBJ1-5; D is possibly TRBD1 (5 bases). CDR1 and CDR2 from the germline V gene are SGHTA and FQGNSA. Trimming took 5 bases from V and 4 from J, leaving 12 bases between them. The CDR3 runs to 14 residues. In DNA, the CDR3 is TGTGCCAGCAGCAAAAACGGGGGGAATCAGCCCCAGCATTTT. Amino acids: CASSKNGGNQPQHF.

The genes are TRBV7-6 and TRBJ2-5, with 7 bases aligning to TRBD2. The CDR3 sequence is 15 residues long. Germline values: CDR1 SGHVS, CDR2 FNYEAQ. Trimming cost V 5 bases and J 4 bases; bases outside gene matches: 10. CDR3 sequence reads: CASSPRSGKRETQYF. The CDR3 coding sequence is TGTGCCAGCAGCCCAAGAAGCGGGAAGAGAGAGACCCAGTACTTC.

V is TRBV25-1 and J is TRBJ2-1, with a weak D call TRBD2 (6 bases). The CDR3 extends over 16 amino acids. Deletions cut 1 base from V and 5 bases from J, with 15 bases between. Per the germline V gene, CDR1 is MGHDK and CDR2 is SYGVNS. CDR3 residues: CASSEWKLAADNEQFF. DNA for the CDR3: TGTGCCAGCAGTGAATGGAAACTAGCAGCAGACAATGAGCAGTTCTTC.

The gene calls are TRBV18 and TRBJ2-5, with D possibly called TRBD1 or TRBD2 (5 bases each). Per germline, CDR1 KGHSH and CDR2 LQKENI. Trimming removed 6 bases at V and 2 bases at J, with 22 bases between. CDR3 length: 17 amino acids. The CDR3 DNA reads as TGTGCCAGCTCGCCCACTCACTCCGGGACCAGACAAGAGACCCAGTACTTC. It encodes CASSPTHSGTRQETQYF.

The chain joins TRBV11-3 to TRBJ2-4, with 8 bases that match TRBD1. The J call could be wrong; TRBJ2-7 is a better fit for the DNA end. CDR1 and CDR2 (germline): SGHNT, YENEEA. The CDR3 has 14 residues. CDR3 region: CASSADRDPYEQYF. Written as DNA, the CDR3 is TGTGCCAGCAGCGCGGACAGGGATCCCTACGAGCAGTACTTC.

The chain carries TRBV28 and TRBJ2-6; possible D gene TRBD2, 5 bases. Germline V gives CDR1 MDHEN, CDR2 SYDVKM. V gave up 1 base and J gave up 0 bases, with 7 bases separating them. The CDR3 has 16 amino acids. Here the CDR3 DNA reads TGTGCCAGCAGTTTATACGGGATCTCTGGGGCCAACGTCCTGACTTTC. Amino acid sequence: CASSLYGISGANVLTF.